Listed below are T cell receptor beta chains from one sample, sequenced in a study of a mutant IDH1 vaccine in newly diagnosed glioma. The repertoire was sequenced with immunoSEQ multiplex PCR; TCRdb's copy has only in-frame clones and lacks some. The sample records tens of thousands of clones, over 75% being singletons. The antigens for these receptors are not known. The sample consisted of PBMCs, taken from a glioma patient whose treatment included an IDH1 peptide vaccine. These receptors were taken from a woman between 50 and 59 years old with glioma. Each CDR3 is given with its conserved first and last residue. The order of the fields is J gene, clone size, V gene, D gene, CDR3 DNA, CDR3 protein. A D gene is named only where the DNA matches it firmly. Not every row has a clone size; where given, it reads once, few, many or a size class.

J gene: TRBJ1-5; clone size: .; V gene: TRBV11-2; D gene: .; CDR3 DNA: TGTGCCAGCAGCCGGGACGGCAATCAGCCCCAGCATTTT; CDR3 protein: CASSRDGNQPQHF
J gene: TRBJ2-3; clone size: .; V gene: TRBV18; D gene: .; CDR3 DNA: TGTGCCAGCTCACCGGCAGGGAGGACAGATACGCAGTATTTT; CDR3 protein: CASSPAGRTDTQYF
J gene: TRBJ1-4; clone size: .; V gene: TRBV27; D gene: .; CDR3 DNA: TGTGCCAGCAGTCCCTGGGACGGGAGAGAAAAACTGTTTTTT; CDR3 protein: CASSPWDGREKLFF
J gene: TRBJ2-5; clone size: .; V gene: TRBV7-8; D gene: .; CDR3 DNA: TGTGCCAGCCGAGGGGCAGCTAACCTCCAAGAGACCCAGTACTTC; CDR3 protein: CASRGAANLQETQYF
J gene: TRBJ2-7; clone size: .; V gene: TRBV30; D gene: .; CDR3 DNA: TGTGCCTGGAAGAATCCCCGACAAATCTACGAGCAGTACTTC; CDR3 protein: CAWKNPRQIYEQYF
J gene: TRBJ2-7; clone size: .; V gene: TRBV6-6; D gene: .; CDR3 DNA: TGTGCCAGCAGGCCCCCGGGTCCCCTCTCGGGCGAGCAGTACTTC; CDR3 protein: CASRPPGPLSGEQYF
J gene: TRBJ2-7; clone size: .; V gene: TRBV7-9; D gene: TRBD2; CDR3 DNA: TGTGCCAGCAGCGTCGGACTAGCGGGAGGTCACGAGCAGTACTTC; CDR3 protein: CASSVGLAGGHEQYF
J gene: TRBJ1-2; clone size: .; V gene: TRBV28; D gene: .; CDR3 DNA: TGTGCCAGCTATACAGGGTTAGTGGGGACCGGTTTTTATGGCTACACCTTC; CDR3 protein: CASYTGLVGTGFYGYTF
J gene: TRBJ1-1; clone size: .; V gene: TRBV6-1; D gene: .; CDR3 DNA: TGTGCCAGCCGAGGATCAGGGGTGAGCACTGAAGCTTTCTTT; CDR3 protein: CASRGSGVSTEAFF
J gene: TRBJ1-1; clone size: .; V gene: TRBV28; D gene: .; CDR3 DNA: TGTGCCAGCAGTTCAGGACAGTGGGGGAACACTGAAGCTTTCTTT; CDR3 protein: CASSSGQWGNTEAFF
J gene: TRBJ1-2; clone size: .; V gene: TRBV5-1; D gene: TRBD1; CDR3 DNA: TGCGCCAGCAGCGAACAGGGGGCGAAGGGCTACACCTTC; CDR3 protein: CASSEQGAKGYTF
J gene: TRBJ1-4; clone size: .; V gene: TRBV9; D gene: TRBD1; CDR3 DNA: TGTGCCAGCAGCGTAGGATTAGGGGGCGGTAATGAAAAACTGTTTTTT; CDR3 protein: CASSVGLGGGNEKLFF
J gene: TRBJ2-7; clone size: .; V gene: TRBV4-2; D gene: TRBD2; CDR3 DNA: TGTGCCAGCAGCCAAGATCTAGCGGCCTACGAGCAGTACTTC; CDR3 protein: CASSQDLAAYEQYF
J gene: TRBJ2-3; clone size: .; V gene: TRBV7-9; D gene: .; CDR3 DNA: TGTGCCAGCAGCCCTCCACGGACAGTCCCTAGCACAGATACGCAGTATTTT; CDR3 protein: CASSPPRTVPSTDTQYF
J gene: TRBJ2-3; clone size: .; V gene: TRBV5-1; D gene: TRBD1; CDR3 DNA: TGCGCCAGCTTTGAAGGGACAGGGCATGAAGATACGCAGTATTTT; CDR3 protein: CASFEGTGHEDTQYF
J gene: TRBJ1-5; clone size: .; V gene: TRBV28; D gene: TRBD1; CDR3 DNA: TGTGCCAGCAGTCCCTACAGGGGAAGAGAGGATCAGCCCCAGCATTTT; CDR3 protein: CASSPYRGREDQPQHF
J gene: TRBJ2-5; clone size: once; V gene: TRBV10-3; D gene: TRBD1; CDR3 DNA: TGTGCCATCAAACCGGGACAGGCGCAAGAGACCCAGTACTTC; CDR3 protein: CAIKPGQAQETQYF
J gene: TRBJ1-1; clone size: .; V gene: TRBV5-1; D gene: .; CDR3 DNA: TGCGCCAGCAGCTTGGAACGATCGGCCACTGAAGCTTTCTTT; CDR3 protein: CASSLERSATEAFF
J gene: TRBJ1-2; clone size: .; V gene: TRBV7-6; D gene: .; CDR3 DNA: TGTGCCAGCAGCCAGGGCAGGGGAGGCTATGGCTACACCTTC; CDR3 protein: CASSQGRGGYGYTF
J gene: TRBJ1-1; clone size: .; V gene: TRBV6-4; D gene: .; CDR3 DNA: TGTGCCAGCAGGGTGACAGAAATGAACACTGAAGCTTTCTTT; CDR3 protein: CASRVTEMNTEAFF
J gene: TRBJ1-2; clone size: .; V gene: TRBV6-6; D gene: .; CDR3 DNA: TGTGCCAGCACCTTAGTGTCAGGAAGATATGGCTACACCTTC; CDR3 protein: CASTLVSGRYGYTF
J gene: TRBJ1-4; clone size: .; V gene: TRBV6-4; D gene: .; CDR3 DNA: TGTGCCAGCAGTGACATGGCAGGACCTAATGAAAAACTGTTTTTT; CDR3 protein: CASSDMAGPNEKLFF
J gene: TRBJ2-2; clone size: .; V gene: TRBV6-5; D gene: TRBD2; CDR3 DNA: TGTGCCAGCAGTTGGGGACTAGCGAGATATGAGCTGTTTTTT; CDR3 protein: CASSWGLARYELFF
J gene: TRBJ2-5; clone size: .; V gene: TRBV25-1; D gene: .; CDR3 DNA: TGTGCCAGCAGTAACCCAGGGACGGCGGGGGAGACCCAGTACTTC; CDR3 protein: CASSNPGTAGETQYF
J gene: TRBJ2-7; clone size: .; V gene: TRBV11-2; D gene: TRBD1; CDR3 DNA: TGTGCCAGCACCCCTTCCGGGACAGGGGGAGGGCAGTACTTC; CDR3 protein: CASTPSGTGGGQYF
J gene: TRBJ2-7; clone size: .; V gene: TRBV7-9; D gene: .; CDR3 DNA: TGTGCCAGCAGACCCGAGGGGGGGAGCTACGAGCAGTACTTC; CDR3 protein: CASRPEGGSYEQYF
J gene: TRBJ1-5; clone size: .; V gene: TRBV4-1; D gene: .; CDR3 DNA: TGCGCCAGCAGCCCCCGGTCAGGGCTTAGCAATCAGCCCCAGCATTTT; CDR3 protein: CASSPRSGLSNQPQHF
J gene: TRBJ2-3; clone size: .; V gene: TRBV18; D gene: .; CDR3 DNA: TGTGCCAGCTCCGGGACCAGGGATACGCAGTATTTT; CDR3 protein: CASSGTRDTQYF
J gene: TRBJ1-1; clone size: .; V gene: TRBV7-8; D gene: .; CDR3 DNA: TGTGCCAGCAGCTTCTGGCGGGACACTGAAGCTTTCTTT; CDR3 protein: CASSFWRDTEAFF
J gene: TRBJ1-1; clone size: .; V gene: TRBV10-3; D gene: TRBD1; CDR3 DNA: TGTGCCATCAGTGACCTGAGAAAGACAGGGGGCCATGAGGCTTTCTTT; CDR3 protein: CAISDLRKTGGHEAFF
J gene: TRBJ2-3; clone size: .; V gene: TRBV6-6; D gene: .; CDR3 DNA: TGTGCCACCCACGGGGGAAGCACAGATACGCAGTATTTT; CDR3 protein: CATHGGSTDTQYF
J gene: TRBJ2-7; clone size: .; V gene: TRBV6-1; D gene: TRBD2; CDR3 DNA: TGTGCCAGCAGTGAAGCGGGGCTAGCGGGAGAACTCTACGAGCAGTACTTC; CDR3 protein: CASSEAGLAGELYEQYF
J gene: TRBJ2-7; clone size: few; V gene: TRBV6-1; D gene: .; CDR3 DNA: TGTGCCAGCAGTGGCGAGGGCCCTACCTACGAGCAGTACTTC; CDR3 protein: CASSGEGPTYEQYF
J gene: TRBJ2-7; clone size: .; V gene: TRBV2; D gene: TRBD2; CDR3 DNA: TGTGCCAGCAGGTGGGAGGGGGAGCAGTACTTC; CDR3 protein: CASRWEGEQYF
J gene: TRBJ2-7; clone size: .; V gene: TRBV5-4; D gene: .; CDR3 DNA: TGTGCCAGCACCCGAACGCCGGGGGCCTCCCAGGGCGAGCAGTACTTC; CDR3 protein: CASTRTPGASQGEQYF
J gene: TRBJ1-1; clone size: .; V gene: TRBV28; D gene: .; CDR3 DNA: TGTGCCAGCAGTTTAATTGCCGGGGGAGAAGCTTTCTTT; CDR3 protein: CASSLIAGGEAFF
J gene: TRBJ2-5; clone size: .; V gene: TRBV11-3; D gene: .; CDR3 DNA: TGTGCCAGCAGCTTAGGAGAACGGGGACAAGAGACCCAGTACTTC; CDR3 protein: CASSLGERGQETQYF
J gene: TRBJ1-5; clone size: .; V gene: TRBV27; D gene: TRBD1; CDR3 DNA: TGTGCCAGCAGGGGAACAGGGGGCGCCGGTCAGCCCCAGCATTTT; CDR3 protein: CASRGTGGAGQPQHF
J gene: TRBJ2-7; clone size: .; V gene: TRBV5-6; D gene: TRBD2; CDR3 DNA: TGTGCCAGCACCCTCAGCGGGAGGGCCTACGAGCAGTACTTC; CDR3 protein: CASTLSGRAYEQYF
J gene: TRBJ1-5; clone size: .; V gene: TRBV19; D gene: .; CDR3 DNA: TGTGCCAGTAGTGACGGTTCTAAAGCGATCAATCAGCCCCAGCATTTT; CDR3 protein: CASSDGSKAINQPQHF
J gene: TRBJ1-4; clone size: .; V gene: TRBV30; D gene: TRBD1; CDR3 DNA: TGTGCGGCGGACAGGGCGAATGAAAAACTGTTTTTT; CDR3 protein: CAADRANEKLFF
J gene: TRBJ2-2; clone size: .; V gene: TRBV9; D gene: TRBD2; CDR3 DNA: TGTGCCAGCAGCAAACACCTGGGTGCTAGCGGGTCCGCGAACACCGGGGAGCTGTTTTTT; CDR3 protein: CASSKHLGASGSANTGELFF
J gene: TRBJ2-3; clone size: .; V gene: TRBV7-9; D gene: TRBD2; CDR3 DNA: TGTGCCAGCAGGGCTAGCGGGATAGCAGATACGCAGTATTTT; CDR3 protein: CASRASGIADTQYF
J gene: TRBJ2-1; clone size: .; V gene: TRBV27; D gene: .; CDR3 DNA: TGTGCCAGCAGTTTAAATGGTTGGTGGAATGAGCAGTTCTTC; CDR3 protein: CASSLNGWWNEQFF
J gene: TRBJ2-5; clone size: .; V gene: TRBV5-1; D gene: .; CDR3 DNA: TGCGCCAGCAGCGAAATGGACAGGGAGGGGACCCAGTACTTC; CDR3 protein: CASSEMDREGTQYF
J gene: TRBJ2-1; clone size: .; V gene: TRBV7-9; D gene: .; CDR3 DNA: TGTGCCAGCAGCTTAGGCCCCAGTTTTGTGAGATACAATGAGCAGTTCTTC; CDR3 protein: CASSLGPSFVRYNEQFF
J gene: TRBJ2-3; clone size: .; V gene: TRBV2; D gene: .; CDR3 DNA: TGTGCCAGCATTGAGACAGCGAGATCAGATACGCAGTATTTT; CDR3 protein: CASIETARSDTQYF
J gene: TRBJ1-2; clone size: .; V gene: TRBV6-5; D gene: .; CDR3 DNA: TGTGCCAGCAGTTACTCCGCAGGGACGGCTAACTATGGCTACACCTTC; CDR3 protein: CASSYSAGTANYGYTF
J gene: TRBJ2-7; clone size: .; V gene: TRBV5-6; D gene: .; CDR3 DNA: TGTGCCAGCTGGGGGACTCCTAACTCCTACGAGCAGTACTTC; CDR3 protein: CASWGTPNSYEQYF
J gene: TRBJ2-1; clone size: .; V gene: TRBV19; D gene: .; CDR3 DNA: TGTGCCAGTAGTATAGCCCCGAGTGGCGCCGACTACAATGAGCAGTTCTTC; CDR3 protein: CASSIAPSGADYNEQFF
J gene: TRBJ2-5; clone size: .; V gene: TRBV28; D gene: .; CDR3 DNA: TGTGCCAGCAGGCGAGACTGGAGGAAACAAGAGACCCAGTACTTC; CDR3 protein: CASRRDWRKQETQYF
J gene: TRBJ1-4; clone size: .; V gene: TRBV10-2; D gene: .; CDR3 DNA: TGCGCCAGCAGTGGCCGGGGTAATGAAAAACTGTTTTTT; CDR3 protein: CASSGRGNEKLFF